This T cell receptor (beta chain) was recorded in a study of blood T cell repertoires in COVID-19. Study in general: The United States, Italy and Spain were the sources of the acute and convalescent COVID-19 samples. Sources were T cells, B-cell-depleted T cells, or PBMCs; the material itself was cDNA or gDNA.

Source study methods: Nucleated cell counts were estimated from reference gene primer amplification. Sequenced by immunoSEQ multiplex PCR; TCRdb stores in-frame clones only, minus some. Clone size and V and J calls were adopted from that table, with D and trimming inferred from the DNA. The repertoire includes 200,000 to 250,000 clones, approximately 82% of them detected once, and 3.6% sits in the top ten. Germline V gene data show CDR1 as MDHEN and CDR2 as SYDVKM. V was pared by 6 bases and J by 5 bases, with 13 bases between. The CDR3 runs to 14 residues. This receptor was taken from a woman of 80 years or more with acute or convalescent COVID-19. The sample taken for sequencing was peripheral blood. The chain carries TRBV28 and TRBJ1-4, with TRBD1 as a possible D gene (6 bases). The CDR3: CASRGGQANEKLFF. CDR3 nucleotide sequence: TGTGCCAGCAGGGGGGGGCAGGCAAATGAAAAACTGTTTTTT.